A selection of T cell receptor beta chains follows, all from one sample in a study of blood T cell repertoires in COVID-19. Using immunoSEQ multiplex PCR, the repertoire was profiled, and TCRdb retains in-frame clones only, with some absent. The profile shows about 190,000 clones, 87% of them singletons. Sequencing used peripheral blood. These receptors were taken from a man aged 55 to 70 with active or convalescent COVID-19. The conserved cysteine and the conserved F or W are not part of the CDR3 here. Each record gives: V gene, J gene, clone size, CDR3 protein. Clone size, where shown, is once, few, many, or a class for clones that have expanded.

TRBV15	TRBJ2-7	.	ATSRGDISYEQY
TRBV5-4	TRBJ2-3	many	ASSLKLAGTDTQY
TRBV6-4	TRBJ2-7	.	ASSDSSQHYEQY
TRBV6-5	TRBJ2-2	few	ASRMGQGASGELF
TRBV5-4	TRBJ2-1	.	ASSFPPRVNEQF
TRBV27	TRBJ1-2	.	ASSAGGGTVYGYT
TRBV6-6	TRBJ1-2	.	ATGQGFNYGYT
TRBV5-1	TRBJ2-5	few	ASSLNERETQY
TRBV6-5	TRBJ1-2	once	ASRTGGLRSYT
TRBV5-6	TRBJ2-5	.	ASSRRDRGETQY
TRBV28	TRBJ2-7	.	ASTPGSGGSYEQY
TRBV19	TRBJ2-2	.	ATPSGGNTGELF
TRBV5-1	TRBJ1-3	.	ASRPGTGGNTIY
TRBV18	TRBJ2-3	.	ASSKGTGSSTDTQY
TRBV6-1	TRBJ1-3	.	ASSEFFGQTSGNTIY
TRBV6-5	TRBJ2-2	.	AHRLQANTGELF
TRBV27	TRBJ2-1	once	ASSLSRGSYNEQF
TRBV7-9	TRBJ1-3	.	ASSPQTASSGNTIY
TRBV5-1	TRBJ2-1	once	ASSPSTSGGVYEQF
TRBV7-9	TRBJ2-5	.	ASGTSGAVETQY
TRBV2	TRBJ1-3	once	ASSEAGSSGNTIY
TRBV7-3	TRBJ1-5	.	ASSLTGGQPQH
TRBV18	TRBJ2-7	.	ASSLGRDHSYEQY
TRBV6-5	TRBJ2-5	.	ASSLGLKETQY
TRBV2	TRBJ1-5	once	ASSGMAENQPQH
TRBV19	TRBJ1-6	.	ASSIRTGGYSPLH
TRBV5-1	TRBJ1-6	.	ASNTGEYNSPLH
TRBV5-1	TRBJ2-1	.	ASSLDRANEQF
TRBV5-1	TRBJ2-7	.	ASSLTGSTYEQY
TRBV12-5	TRBJ1-5	.	ASGFGQLNQPQH
TRBV28	TRBJ2-1	.	ASSFLLAGGPDEQF
TRBV27	TRBJ2-1	.	ASSLSSGGYNEQF
TRBV11-3	TRBJ2-6	.	ASSLGGKGANVLT
TRBV11-2	TRBJ2-5	.	ASRPTGAQETQY
TRBV4-1	TRBJ2-3	once	ASSQDLRDRTDTQY
TRBV19	TRBJ2-7	.	ASSIVWGLSYEQY
TRBV2	TRBJ2-2	.	ASRVTGLGGELF
TRBV5-4	TRBJ2-1	once	ASSSRGTGDFGEQF
TRBV7-2	TRBJ1-2	.	ASKQGGSGYGYT
TRBV6-5	TRBJ1-2	.	ASSRDRIGGYT
TRBV6-5	TRBJ2-1	.	ASSPSDRNNEQF
TRBV19	TRBJ1-2	.	ASSFGQGLGYT
TRBV5-5	TRBJ2-2	.	ASSLEVSGRGTGELF